The rows below give T cell receptor beta chains drawn from one sample of a study of cytomegalovirus exposure and HLA in healthy donors. TCRdb's table, derived via immunoSEQ multiplex PCR, lists solely in-frame clones and lacks some. Of 150,000 or so clones in the sample, around 77% are singletons; the top ten hold 1%. The sample was PBMCs. These receptors were collected from a woman in her fifties or sixties in good health and CMV-seropositive. Both conserved end residues are part of each CDR3. D genes are given only for firm matches. Clone size, where shown, is once, few, many, or a class for clones that have expanded.

cdr3_aa | cdr3_nt | d_call | j_call | v_call | clone_size
CASSPQGRARVYEQYF | TGTGCCAGCAGCCCCCAGGGCAGGGCAAGGGTCTACGAGCAGTACTTC | NA | TRBJ2-7 | TRBV5-5 | few
CASSLFRGLASKTYEQYF | TGTGCCAGCAGCCTTTTCCGGGGACTAGCGTCCAAGACCTACGAGCAGTACTTC | TRBD2 | TRBJ2-7 | TRBV7-9 | NA
CASSYLGSDQPQHF | TGTGCCAGCAGTTACCTCGGGTCGGATCAGCCCCAGCATTTT | NA | TRBJ1-5 | TRBV6-5 | NA
CASSYSTSYGYTF | TGTGCCAGCAGTTACTCGACAAGTTATGGCTACACCTTC | NA | TRBJ1-2 | TRBV6-5 | NA
CASSPGPTGEKLFF | TGTGCCAGCAGTCCGGGCCCCACGGGGGAAAAACTGTTTTTT | NA | TRBJ1-4 | TRBV28 | NA
CASSIMGQGKSYEQYF | TGTGCCAGTAGTATTATGGGACAGGGAAAAAGCTACGAGCAGTACTTC | TRBD1 | TRBJ2-7 | TRBV19 | NA
CATRQGGTSYEQYF | TGTGCCACTCGACAGGGGGGCACCTCCTACGAGCAGTACTTC | TRBD1 | TRBJ2-7 | TRBV6-5 | NA
CASRPGLAGSDNEQFF | TGTGCCAGCAGACCGGGACTAGCGGGAAGCGACAATGAGCAGTTCTTC | TRBD2 | TRBJ2-1 | TRBV7-9 | NA
CASSAQGASVTEAFF | TGTGCCAGCAGCGCACAGGGGGCAAGCGTCACTGAAGCTTTCTTT | TRBD1 | TRBJ1-1 | TRBV9 | NA
CASSIRTGYTGELFF | TGTGCCAGTAGTATTCGGACAGGGTACACCGGGGAGCTGTTTTTT | TRBD1 | TRBJ2-2 | TRBV19 | NA
CASSLPWRSYKSYNSPLHF | TGTGCCAGCAGCTTACCTTGGCGGTCCTATAAGAGTTATAATTCACCCCTCCACTTT | NA | TRBJ1-6 | TRBV7-2 | NA
CASSPVVSMNTEAFF | TGTGCCAGCTCACCTGTAGTTAGTATGAACACTGAAGCTTTCTTT | NA | TRBJ1-1 | TRBV18 | NA
CASGNVRQGGEQYF | TGTGCCAGTGGAAACGTGAGACAGGGGGGCGAGCAGTACTTC | TRBD1 | TRBJ2-7 | TRBV28 | NA
CASSSVGAYNEQFF | TGTGCCAGCAGCTCAGTAGGGGCCTACAATGAGCAGTTCTTC | NA | TRBJ2-1 | TRBV7-9 | few
CASSLARDEKLFF | TGTGCCAGCAGCTTAGCCCGGGATGAAAAACTGTTTTTT | NA | TRBJ1-4 | TRBV7-9 | NA
CASGRGRNYGYTF | TGTGCCAGCGGACGAGGGAGAAATTATGGCTACACCTTC | NA | TRBJ1-2 | TRBV5-6 | NA
CASRWGGDSGELFF | TGTGCCAGCCGGTGGGGGGGGGATTCCGGGGAGCTGTTTTTT | TRBD2 | TRBJ2-2 | TRBV9 | NA
CASSLLPGQGSYGYTF | TGTGCCAGCAGCTTACTCCCGGGACAGGGATCCTATGGCTACACCTTC | TRBD1 | TRBJ1-2 | TRBV5-6 | NA
CASSGQGARETQYF | TGTGCCAGCAGCGGACAGGGGGCGCGGGAGACCCAGTACTTC | TRBD1 | TRBJ2-5 | TRBV9 | NA
CASSLPPGGMNTEAFF | TGTGCCAGCAGCTTACCGCCCGGGGGAATGAACACTGAAGCTTTCTTT | NA | TRBJ1-1 | TRBV7-9 | once
CASSPVALHEQYF | TGTGCCAGCAGCCCGGTAGCGCTCCACGAGCAGTACTTC | NA | TRBJ2-7 | TRBV5-6 | NA
CATSREQGAGKNIQYF | TGTGCCACCAGCAGGGAACAGGGGGCAGGCAAAAACATTCAGTACTTC | TRBD1 | TRBJ2-4 | TRBV15 | few
CASSQTGTGLTTNEKLFF | TGCGCCAGCAGCCAAACCGGGACAGGGCTAACAACTAATGAAAAACTGTTTTTT | TRBD1 | TRBJ1-4 | TRBV4-3 | medium-sized
CASSSRWTGYETQYF | TGTGCCAGCAGCTCCAGGTGGACAGGGTACGAGACCCAGTACTTC | TRBD1 | TRBJ2-5 | TRBV7-2 | few
CASSPGQGAAGNTIYF | TGTGCCAGCAGCCCGGGACAGGGGGCGGCTGGAAACACCATATATTTT | TRBD1 | TRBJ1-3 | TRBV27 | once
CTSSHPAAVAGWDEQFF | TGCACCAGCAGCCACCCAGCTGCAGTAGCGGGATGGGATGAGCAGTTCTTC | NA | TRBJ2-1 | TRBV1 | NA
CASFDRAGGELFF | TGTGCCAGTTTCGACAGGGCGGGCGGGGAGCTGTTTTTT | TRBD1 | TRBJ2-2 | TRBV27 | NA
CASSMWGPDTRYQPQHF | TGTGCCAGTAGTATGTGGGGCCCGGACACCCGGTATCAGCCCCAGCATTTT | NA | TRBJ1-5 | TRBV19 | NA
CASRSLWTVQETQYF | TGTGCCAGTAGGAGTCTGTGGACAGTCCAAGAGACCCAGTACTTC | NA | TRBJ2-5 | TRBV7-9 | NA
CASSTPQGTYGYTF | TGTGCCAGTAGTACCCCACAGGGTACCTATGGCTACACCTTC | NA | TRBJ1-2 | TRBV19 | NA
CASSVEAGGPRDTQYF | TGTGCCAGCAGCGTAGAAGCGGGAGGGCCGCGAGATACGCAGTATTTT | TRBD2 | TRBJ2-3 | TRBV9 | few
CASRFTDRGFTDTQYF | TGTGCCAGCAGGTTTACCGACAGGGGCTTCACAGATACGCAGTATTTT | TRBD1 | TRBJ2-3 | TRBV28 | NA
CASSLYRYSNQPQHF | TGTGCCAGCAGCTTGTACCGGTACAGCAATCAGCCCCAGCATTTT | NA | TRBJ1-5 | TRBV5-8 | NA
CASSFFALRGGIIQETQYF | TGTGCCAGCAGTTTTTTCGCCCTGAGAGGGGGTATTATACAAGAGACCCAGTACTTC | NA | TRBJ2-5 | TRBV27 | once
CASGLAGGRTGELFF | TGTGCCAGCGGCCTAGCGGGAGGTCGGACCGGGGAGCTGTTTTTT | TRBD2 | TRBJ2-2 | TRBV28 | NA
CASSGRDSLAKNIQYF | TGTGCCAGCAGTGGACGGGACAGTCTAGCCAAAAACATTCAGTACTTC | TRBD1 | TRBJ2-4 | TRBV25-1 | few
CASRIGQSYEQYF | TGTGCCAGCAGGATAGGACAGTCCTACGAGCAGTACTTC | NA | TRBJ2-7 | TRBV7-9 | NA
CASSFSGRNTEAFF | TGTGCCAGCAGCTTCAGCGGGCGGAACACTGAAGCTTTCTTT | NA | TRBJ1-1 | TRBV7-2 | few
CASSLAERGSYTDTQYF | TGTGCCAGCAGCTTAGCTGAGCGGGGGTCCTACACAGATACGCAGTATTTT | TRBD2 | TRBJ2-3 | TRBV11-1 | NA